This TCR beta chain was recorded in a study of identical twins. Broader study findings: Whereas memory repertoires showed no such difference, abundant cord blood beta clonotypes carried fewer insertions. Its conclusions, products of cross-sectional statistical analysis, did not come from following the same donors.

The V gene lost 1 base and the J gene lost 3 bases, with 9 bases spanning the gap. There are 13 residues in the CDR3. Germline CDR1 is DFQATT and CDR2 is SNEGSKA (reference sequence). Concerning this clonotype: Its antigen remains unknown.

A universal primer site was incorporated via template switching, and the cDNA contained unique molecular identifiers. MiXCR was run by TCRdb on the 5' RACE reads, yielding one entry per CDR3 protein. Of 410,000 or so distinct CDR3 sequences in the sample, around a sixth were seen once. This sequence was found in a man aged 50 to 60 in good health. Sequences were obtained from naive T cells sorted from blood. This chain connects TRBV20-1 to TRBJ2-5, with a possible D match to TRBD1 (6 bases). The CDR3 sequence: CSARGQGKETQYF. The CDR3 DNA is TGCAGTGCTAGAGGGCAGGGGAAAGAGACCCAGTACTTC.